The 27 T cell receptor beta chains below come from one sample, sequenced in a study of ipilimumab plus nivolumab after autologous stem cell transplantation. TCRdb's copy holds only in-frame clones and misses some; the assay was immunoSEQ multiplex PCR. In the table there are 40,000 to 45,000 clones, 85% to 95% of which are singletons. Sequenced here: PBMCs, sampled in a trial of ipilimumab plus nivolumab as post-transplant consolidation. These receptors came from a male donor with multiple myeloma.

The chain joins TRBV7-3 to TRBJ2-5; the match to TRBD2 covers 9 bases. This CDR3 spans 14 amino acids. V lost 5 bases to trimming and J lost 8 bases; unmatched junction nucleotides: 9. Germline-derived CDR1 and CDR2 are SGHTA and FQGTGA. The CDR3 is CASSPGLAGETQYF. The DNA for the CDR3 is TGTGCCAGCAGCCCGGGACTAGCAGGGGAAACCCAGTACTTC.

The chain combines TRBV30 with TRBJ1-6; D unresolved. V gave up 5 bases and J gave up 3 bases, with 14 bases separating them. From germline, CDR1 is GTSNPN and CDR2 SVGIG (reference sequence). There are 15 residues in the CDR3. CDR3 nucleotide sequence: TGTGCCTGGGATCCGGGGTCGTTCTATAATTCACCCCTCCACTTT. Its translation is CAWDPGSFYNSPLHF.

Note on this clone: Other nucleotide sequences in the sample specify the same CDR3. The genes are TRBV2 and TRBJ1-2, with 8 bases identical to TRBD1. CDR1 SNHLY and CDR2 FYNNEI come from the germline V gene. V was pared by 7 bases and J by 3 bases, with 7 bases of the junction left unmatched. The CDR3 sequence is 14 residues long. The CDR3 reads CASTDRGGDYGYTF. The CDR3 nucleotides read TGTGCCAGCACCGACAGGGGAGGGGACTATGGCTACACCTTC.

The V and J genes are TRBV29-1 and TRBJ2-6, with TRBD1 identical over 11 bases. The CDR3 sequence is 17 residues long. Germline assignment: CDR1 SQVTM and CDR2 ANQGSEA. After removal of 1 base from V and 4 bases from J, the junction contained 6 bases not matched to a gene. This CDR3 is CSVEARDRGAGANVLTF. The CDR3 nucleotides read TGCAGCGTTGAAGCCCGGGACAGGGGGGCCGGGGCCAACGTCCTGACTTTC.

This clone was detected once. The V call is TRBV18, the J call TRBJ1-2; TRBD1 aligns across 8 bases. J was trimmed by 4 bases and V by 3 bases; bases with no gene match: 4. The CDR3 totals 14 residues. In germline, CDR1 is KGHSH, CDR2 LQKENI. CDR3 loop: CASSPSDRGYGYTF. The CDR3 nucleotides are TGTGCCAGCTCACCTTCAGACAGGGGCTATGGCTACACCTTC.

On this clone itself: Its ends do not fully match the called genes, so a read error is possible. V and J are TRBV5-1 and TRBJ1-1; D unclear. This CDR3 comprises 13 residues. Germline CDR1 and CDR2: SGHRS and YFSETQ. Here the CDR3 DNA reads TGCGCCAGCAGCTACTCGCTGGGGTATGAAGCCTTCTTT. As protein: CASSYSLGYEAFF.

The chain is built from TRBV7-8 and TRBJ2-7; TRBD1 matches at 9 bases. CDR1 is SGHVS, CDR2 FQNEAQ, per germline. The V gene end was trimmed by 5 bases and the J gene end by 1 base; junction bases not matched to a gene: 12. The CDR3 runs 17 residues. DNA for the CDR3: TGTGCCAGCAGCCCCCCGCGTCCGGGACAGGGATCCTACGAGCAGTACTTC. The encoded protein is CASSPPRPGQGSYEQYF.

The V gene is TRBV19, the J gene TRBJ1-5, with D possibly matching TRBD1 (5 bases). Germline loops: CDR1 LNHDA, CDR2 SQIVND (reference sequence). The CDR3 covers 15 residues. V was trimmed by 7 bases and J by 0 bases, leaving 13 bases between them. The DNA for the CDR3 is TGTGCCAGTAAGGCAGGGCCGTATAGCAATCAGCCCCAGCATTTT. It encodes CASKAGPYSNQPQHF.

Relative to its sample, this clone is medium-sized. The chain joins TRBV28 to TRBJ2-7; 10 bases match TRBD2. The germline gives CDR1 MDHEN, CDR2 SYDVKM. The CDR3 runs to 15 residues. V lost 7 bases to trimming and J lost 4 bases; unmatched junction nucleotides: 10. The CDR3 sequence is CASTTSGRAEYEQYF. The CDR3 region has the DNA TGTGCCAGCACCACCAGCGGGAGGGCCGAGTACGAGCAGTACTTC.

This clone has just one count. This chain links TRBV18 with TRBJ2-5, with D perhaps TRBD1 or TRBD2 (5 bases each). The germline CDR1 and CDR2 sequences are KGHSH and LQKENI. The V and J ends lost 1 base and 5 bases respectively, with 17 bases between them. This CDR3 has 16 amino acids. CDR3 residues: CASSPLNRTPGETQYF. DNA of the CDR3: TGTGCCAGCTCACCACTGAACAGGACCCCGGGGGAGACCCAGTACTTC. Full variable domain (rest looked up from reference TRBV18 and TRBJ2-5): NAGVMQNPRHLVRRRGQEARLRCSPMKGHSHVYWYRQLPEEGLKFMVYLQKENIIDESGMPKERFSAEFPKEGPSILRIQQVVRGDSAAYFCASSPLNRTPGETQYFGPGTRLLVL.

The chain links TRBV28 to TRBJ1-2, with D unclear. V lost 6 bases to trimming and J lost 3 bases, with 8 bases between them. Germline lookup yields CDR1 MDHEN and CDR2 SYDVKM. The CDR3 consists of 12 residues. CDR3 DNA: TGTGCCAGCAGCCGATCGGACTATGGCTACACCTTC. Translated: CASSRSDYGYTF.

The genes are TRBV7-9 and TRBJ2-2, with D tentatively TRBD2 (6 bases). V lost 7 bases and J 5 bases, leaving 17 bases between the germline ends. The germline CDR1 and CDR2 sequences are SEHNR and FQNEAQ (reference sequence). The CDR3 is 15 residues long. The CDR3 region is CASTPGGQPTGELFF. In nucleotides, the CDR3 is TGTGCCAGCACCCCTGGAGGGCAGCCAACCGGGGAGCTGTTTTTT.

A remark on this clone: Other DNA sequences in the sample encode the same CDR3. The chain employs TRBV18 and TRBJ2-1; TRBD1 aligns across 7 bases. Trimming cost V 1 base and J 7 bases; bases outside gene matches: 4. The CDR3 covers 14 residues. Germline CDR1 and CDR2: KGHSH and LQKENI. Here the CDR3 reads CASSPRDRNNEQFF. The CDR3 DNA sequence: TGTGCCAGCTCACCACGGGACAGAAATAATGAGCAGTTCTTC.

V gene TRBV4-1 combines with J gene TRBJ2-5; weak D call: TRBD2 (6 bases). The CDR3 covers 16 residues. The germline V gene has CDR1 MGHRA and CDR2 YSYEKL. V lost 0 bases and J lost 4, with 15 bases in between. The CDR3 is CASSQDLTSSRETQYF. The CDR3 DNA is TGCGCCAGCAGCCAAGATCTTACTAGCTCCAGAGAGACCCAGTACTTC.

The chain carries TRBV9 and TRBJ1-3; D call uncertain. V was pared by 3 bases and J by 4 bases, with 11 bases between. The length of the CDR3 is 14 residues. The germline CDR1 and CDR2 sequences are SGDLS and YYNGEE. The CDR3 spells CASSAVGGGNTIYF. The DNA of the CDR3 is TGTGCCAGCAGCGCCGTGGGAGGGGGAAACACCATATATTTT.

This clone occurred a few times. The genes are TRBV28 and TRBJ2-4, with D possibly being TRBD1 or TRBD2 (7 bases each). V was shortened by 6 bases and J by 6 bases, with 15 bases between the two germline ends. Germline V CDR1 and CDR2: MDHEN, SYDVKM. This CDR3 region has 14 residues. CDR3 bases: TGTGCCAGCAGCCTGACAGGGAGGGGAAACATTCAGTACTTC. This codes for CASSLTGRGNIQYF. The full variable domain, completed using reference TRBV28 and TRBJ2-4, is DVKVTQSSRYLVKRTGEKVFLECVQDMDHENMFWYRQDPGLGLRLIYFSYDVKMKEKGDIPEGYSVSREKKERFSLILESASTNQTSMYLCASSLTGRGNIQYFGAGTRLSVL.

CDR3 amino acids: CASTLDREETQYF. CDR3 in DNA: TGTGCCAGCACGTTGGACAGGGAAGAGACCCAGTACTTC. J is TRBJ2-5 and V is TRBV6-6, with 8 bases lining up with TRBD1. Germline V CDR1 and CDR2: MNHNY, SVGAGI (reference sequence). The V and J ends lost 7 bases and 3 bases, in that order; junction bases with no gene match: 4. This CDR3 is 13 amino acids long.

This rearrangement joins TRBV27 to TRBJ1-5; 9 nucleotides line up with TRBD1. The length of the CDR3 is 16 residues. Germline CDR1 is MNHEY and CDR2 is SMNVEV (reference sequence). After removal of 6 bases from V and 6 bases from J, the junction contained 12 bases not matched to a gene. The CDR3 protein is CASRITGGGDGQPQHF. The CDR3 DNA follows: TGTGCCAGCAGGATCACAGGGGGCGGGGACGGTCAGCCCCAGCATTTT.

The chain has TRBV4-3 and TRBJ1-2; TRBD1 matches at 10 bases. This CDR3 is built from 21 residues. CDR1 and CDR2 from the germline V gene are LGHNA and YSLEER. V was clipped by 2 bases and J by 2 bases; unmatched bases: 20. CDR3 in DNA: TGCGCCAGCAGCCAACACCTACTCTTACCGGGACAGGGGATTAAAAACTATGGCTACACCTTC. Protein sequence: CASSQHLLLPGQGIKNYGYTF.

The CDR3 DNA reads TGTGCCAGTAGTGCACAGACAGGGCTGGGTGGCTACACCTTC. Protein sequence: CASSAQTGLGGYTF. This rearrangement joins TRBV19 to TRBJ1-2, with TRBD1 matching 7 bases. The V gene end was trimmed by 5 bases and the J gene end by 7 bases; junction bases not matched to a gene: 10. Germline CDR1 LNHDA, CDR2 SQIVND (reference sequence). The CDR3 covers 14 residues.

The chain recombines TRBV2 with TRBJ1-3, with D perhaps TRBD1 (5 bases). Trimming pared 4 bases from V and 2 bases from J, leaving 6 bases between. Germline CDR1 and CDR2: SNHLY and FYNNEI. CDR3 size: 13 residues. CDR3 sequence reads: CASSGGPGNTIYF. CDR3 coding DNA: TGTGCCAGCAGTGGGGGCCCTGGAAACACCATATATTTT.

The J gene is TRBJ2-1, the V gene TRBV7-9, with TRBD2 matching over 8 bases. The CDR3 contains 15 residues. V trimming: 7 bases; J trimming: 0 bases; junction bases outside the gene matches: 5. In germline, CDR1 is SEHNR, CDR2 FQNEAQ (reference sequence). This chain's CDR3 is CASTVSGSSYNEQFF. CDR3 in DNA: TGTGCCAGCACCGTGAGCGGGAGCTCCTACAATGAGCAGTTCTTC.

The chain employs TRBV5-1 and TRBJ2-3; TRBD2 is a possible D gene (5 bases). Germline values: CDR1 SGHRS, CDR2 YFSETQ. Deletions cut 7 bases from V and 6 bases from J, with 15 bases between. The CDR3 is 13 amino acids. CDR3 region: CASGPLGVDTQYF. CDR3 nucleotides: TGCGCCAGCGGACCCTTGGGAGTCGATACGCAGTATTTT.

The chain is built from TRBV2 and TRBJ1-5; 8 positions match TRBD1. V was pared by 6 bases and J by 2 bases, with 9 bases of the junction left unmatched. Germline V gene data show CDR1 as SNHLY and CDR2 as FYNNEI. This CDR3 has 16 amino acids. The CDR3 sequence is CASRVRQGRGNQPQHF. The DNA for the CDR3 is TGTGCCAGCAGGGTGAGACAGGGGCGGGGCAATCAGCCCCAGCATTTT. Based on the CDR3 plus reference TRBV2 and TRBJ1-5, the full variable domain is EPEVTQTPSHQVTQMGQEVILRCVPISNHLYFYWYRQILGQKVEFLVSFYNNEISEKSEIFDDQFSVERPDGSNFTLKIRSTKLEDSAMYFCASRVRQGRGNQPQHFGDGTRLSIL.

The V gene is TRBV9, the J gene TRBJ2-1; D is undetermined. CDR1 SGDLS and CDR2 YYNGEE come from the germline V gene. The CDR3 sequence is 13 residues long. Trimming pared 4 bases from V and 2 bases from J, leaving 7 bases between. The CDR3 region is CASSLGTYNEQFF. CDR3 nucleotides: TGTGCCAGCAGCCTGGGAACCTACAATGAGCAGTTCTTC.

This clone showed up just a few times. V gene TRBV4-3 combines with J gene TRBJ2-3; D is perhaps TRBD2 (6 bases). Trimming stripped 8 bases from V and 2 bases from J, with 11 bases between. Germline V gene lookup returns CDR1 LGHNA and CDR2 YSLEER. The CDR3 spans 13 residues. The CDR3 loop is CASAAGTTDTQYF. CDR3 nucleotide sequence: TGCGCCAGCGCGGCGGGAACCACAGATACGCAGTATTTT.

This chain uses TRBV7-8 with TRBJ2-7, with 7 bases fitting TRBD2. V shed 5 bases and J 4 bases; nucleotides not matched to a gene: 11. The CDR3 contains 15 residues. Germline V gene lookup returns CDR1 SGHVS and CDR2 FQNEAQ. The CDR3 DNA is TGTGCCAGCAGCCCCCAGGGAAGCGGGGTATACGAGCAGTACTTC. Amino acids: CASSPQGSGVYEQYF.